The 25 T cell receptor beta chains below were found in one sample sequenced in a study of CD8 T cells in ankylosing spondylitis (dated 2017 in TCRdb). Overall study results and their limits: A TCR beta motif of fewer than 10 highly homologous amino acid variants appeared characteristic of blood from ankylosing spondylitis patients.

Library construction relied on 5' RACE. For sequencing, an Illumina HiSeq 2500 was employed. Through fastp at Q25 and MiXCR, TCRdb rebuilt clones from the public reads, retaining in-frame beta chains. For every CDR3 protein sequence, its rows merge into one entry that carries the most common genes and DNA. The sample table holds 250,000 to 350,000 distinct CDR3 sequences, of which 6.5% to 10% were seen once. The top ten hold about 14% of the sample. These TCRs are of unknown antigen specificity. The sequenced material came from blood, either unsorted or a sorted T cell fraction (not recorded which). All receptors come from a male donor with ankylosing spondylitis.

This clonotype was seen many times. This chain connects TRBV5-1 to TRBJ2-1; unclear D gene. The germline CDR1 and CDR2 sequences are SGHRS and YFSETQ. Trimming cost V 2 bases and J 4 bases, with 7 bases left between them. The CDR3 covers 13 residues. CDR3 sequence reads: CASSLWGYNEQFF. The CDR3 DNA reads as TGCGCCAGCAGCTTATGGGGTTACAATGAGCAGTTCTTC.

This chain connects TRBV12-3 or TRBV12-4 to TRBJ1-1; 7 positions agree with TRBD1. Losses at the gene ends were 3 bases for V and 7 bases for J; bases not matched to a gene: 8. This CDR3 has 14 amino acids. The CDR3 here is CASSLRGRTREAFF. CDR3 nucleotide sequence: TGTGCCAGCAGTTTGAGGGGGCGGACCCGTGAAGCTTTCTTT.

The V gene is TRBV29-1, the J gene TRBJ2-3; D remains ambiguous. There are 11 residues in the CDR3. The V and J ends lost 4 bases and 6 bases respectively, with 8 bases between them. Germline CDR1 SQVTM, CDR2 ANQGSEA. The CDR3 DNA follows: TGCAGCGTTGGGCCCCGGGATACGCAGTATTTT. Its translation: CSVGPRDTQYF.

The CDR3 sequence is CSARDGVTGTTNTGELFF. The CDR3 bases are TGCAGTGCTAGAGATGGGGTAACCGGGACAACGAACACCGGGGAGCTGTTTTTT. The chain uses TRBV20-1 and TRBJ2-2, with D tentatively TRBD1 (6 bases). Germline V gene sequence: CDR1 DFQATT, CDR2 SNEGSKA (reference sequence). The CDR3 contains 18 residues. Trimming cost V 0 bases and J 0 bases, with 17 bases left between them.

The chain recombines TRBV28 with TRBJ2-1; no clear D gene. CDR1 MDHEN and CDR2 SYDVKM come from the germline V gene. The CDR3 contains 12 residues. Deletions cut 2 bases from V and 9 bases from J, with 8 bases between. CDR3 in DNA: TGTGCCAGCAGTTTAAGCCTATCTGAGCAGTTCTTC. This encodes CASSLSLSEQFF.

In the case of this clonotype: An end of the junction differs from the germline gene, which may be a read error. This sequence joins TRBV28 and TRBJ2-7, with TRBD1 matching over 7 bases. The CDR3 is made up of 15 amino acids. Germline CDR1 reads MDHEN; CDR2 reads SYDVKM. The CDR3 DNA is TGTGCCAGCAGTCCGCCCGGACAGGAATCTTACGGGCAGTACTTC. Protein sequence: CASSPPGQESYGQYF.

V gene TRBV5-1 combines with J gene TRBJ2-7; D uncertain. V lost 5 bases, J lost 3 bases, and 9 bases lay in between. CDR3 length equals 12 residues. The germline V gene has CDR1 SGHRS and CDR2 YFSETQ. CDR3 sequence reads: CASRSVDYEQYF. CDR3 bases: TGCGCCAGCAGGTCCGTTGACTACGAGCAGTACTTC.

This sequence joins TRBV5-1 and TRBJ2-5, with D perhaps matching TRBD1 (5 bases). Germline CDR1 and CDR2: SGHRS and YFSETQ. The germline V and J ends were trimmed by 4 bases and 5 bases, with 15 bases remaining between them. This CDR3 region has 14 residues. CDR3 nucleotide sequence: TGCGCCAGCAGCAAGGACACCCCTTGGGAGACCCAGTACTTC. Encoded protein: CASSKDTPWETQYF.

The chain recombines TRBV10-3 with TRBJ2-1; D gene unclear. The CDR3 extends over 14 amino acids. V lost 2 bases to trimming and J lost 10 bases, with 15 bases between them. Germline CDR1 and CDR2: ENHRY and SYGVKD. The DNA of the CDR3 is TGTGCCATCAGTGAGCCAACTCTCGAGGCAGAGCAGTTCTTC. It yields the protein CAISEPTLEAEQFF.

This clonotype has more than one count but fewer than ten. The chain recombines TRBV5-1 with TRBJ2-1, with 13 bases matching TRBD2. Trimming at V came to 5 bases and at J to 12 bases, leaving 11 bases not matched to a gene. The CDR3 is 15 residues long. Germline-derived CDR1 and CDR2 are SGHRS and YFSETQ. This CDR3 is CASSQTGTSGMGQFF. CDR3 DNA: TGCGCCAGCAGTCAGACCGGGACTAGCGGGATGGGGCAGTTCTTC. Supplemented by reference TRBV5-1 and TRBJ2-1, the full variable domain reads KAGVTQTPRYLIKTRGQQVTLSCSPISGHRSVSWYQQTPGQGLQFLFEYFSETQRNKGNFPGRFSGRQFSNSRSEMNVSTLELGDSALYLCASSQTGTSGMGQFFGPGTRLTVL.

This chain connects TRBV7-2 to TRBJ1-1; 7 nucleotides match TRBD1. CDR3 length: 14 amino acids. The V and J ends lost 4 bases and 6 bases, in that order; junction bases with no gene match: 8. The germline V gene encodes CDR1 SGHTA and CDR2 FQGNSA. The CDR3 region has the DNA TGTGCCAGCAGCTCCAACCCACAGGGGTCTGAAGCTTTCTTT. It encodes CASSSNPQGSEAFF.

This clonotype was detected only a few times. J is TRBJ2-5 and V is TRBV5-1; no clear D. CDR1 is SGHRS and CDR2 is YFSETQ in the germline V gene. Trimming left V 1 base short and J 1 base short, with 11 bases between. The CDR3 is made up of 15 amino acids. The CDR3 DNA reads TGCGCCAGCAGCTTGCGATTGGTGAGCCAAGAGACCCAGTACTTC. Protein sequence: CASSLRLVSQETQYF.

This chain links TRBV11-2 with TRBJ2-3; 8 positions agree with TRBD2. V gave up 10 bases and J gave up 3 bases; unmatched junction bases: 12. This CDR3 has 15 amino acids. From germline, CDR1 is SGHAT and CDR2 FQNNGV. The CDR3 spells CATSRGARGTDTQYF. The CDR3 DNA reads TGTGCCACCTCGCGGGGGGCGAGAGGGACAGATACGCAGTATTTT.

This clonotype was picked up a small number of times. This rearrangement joins TRBV6-5 to TRBJ2-5; 7 nucleotides agree with TRBD1. The CDR3 consists of 14 residues. The J segment lost 5 bases and the V segment lost 4 bases, leaving 7 bases of the junction unmatched. Germline values: CDR1 MNHEY, CDR2 SVGAGI. CDR3 protein: CASSSTGDRETQYF. The CDR3 coding sequence is TGTGCCAGCAGTTCTACAGGGGACCGGGAGACCCAGTACTTC.

The chain couples TRBV27 to TRBJ2-2, with D perhaps TRBD1 (6 bases). The germline V gene encodes CDR1 MNHEY and CDR2 SMNVEV (reference sequence). The CDR3 has 14 residues. V was shortened by 7 bases and J by 6 bases, with 15 bases between the two germline ends. CDR3 sequence reads: CASNSLGAPGELFF. The CDR3 DNA follows: TGTGCCAGCAACTCACTGGGGGCGCCCGGGGAGCTGTTTTTT.

This sequence joins TRBV19 and TRBJ1-1; 7 bases agree with TRBD1. The CDR3 covers 15 residues. V shed 4 bases, J shed 5 bases, and the junction held 10 bases outside the gene matches. CDR1 is LNHDA, CDR2 SQIVND, per germline (reference sequence). This CDR3 is CASSRGTAGGTEAFF. The CDR3, as DNA: TGTGCCAGTAGTAGGGGGACAGCGGGAGGAACTGAAGCTTTCTTT.

The V call is TRBV20-1, the J call TRBJ1-3, with 7 bases aligning to TRBD1. The V segment lost 6 bases and the J segment 0 bases; nucleotides outside the gene matches: 11. Germline V gene data show CDR1 as DFQATT and CDR2 as SNEGSKA (reference sequence). The CDR3 is made up of 16 amino acids. CDR3 DNA sequence: TGCAGTGCGACACCGGGACAGATTCTCTCTGGAAACACCATATATTTT. Translated: CSATPGQILSGNTIYF.

In this sample, this clonotype turned up a few times. One end of the junction is discordant with germline, which a read error may explain. The chain recombines TRBV15 with TRBJ2-5, with 9 nucleotides matching TRBD2. The germline V gene has CDR1 LNHNV and CDR2 YYDKDF (reference sequence). The length of the CDR3 is 16 residues. DNA of the CDR3: TGTGCCACCAGCAGACCGGAAAGCGGGAGGTTAGAGACCTCCCGCTTC. It codes for CATSRPESGRLETSRF. Supplemented by reference TRBV15 and TRBJ2-5, the full variable domain reads DAMVIQNPRYQVTQFGKPVTLSCSQTLNHNVMYWYQQKSSQAPKLLFHYYDKDFNNEADTPDNFQSRRPNTSFCFLDIRSPGLGDTAMYLCATSRPESGRLETSRFGPGTRLLVL.

The table lists this clonotype with many counts. V usage is TRBV9 and J usage is TRBJ2-7; possible D gene TRBD2, 5 bases. Trimming took 1 base from V and 5 from J, leaving 13 bases between them. Germline values: CDR1 SGDLS, CDR2 YYNGEE. The CDR3 contains 14 residues. Here the CDR3 reads CASSVTGRGDEQYF. In nucleotides, the CDR3 is TGTGCCAGCAGCGTAACTGGGAGAGGCGACGAGCAGTACTTC.

This clonotype was observed at least ten times. This chain uses TRBV29-1 with TRBJ2-1; the D is unclear. The V and J ends lost 7 bases and 5 bases respectively, with 12 bases between them. Germline lookup yields CDR1 SQVTM and CDR2 ANQGSEA. The CDR3 runs 12 residues. The CDR3 DNA is TGCAGCGCCCGGGCCGAGGACAATGAGCAGTTCTTC. Translated: CSARAEDNEQFF.

This clonotype was recorded at least ten times. The V call is TRBV28, the J call TRBJ1-3; possibly TRBD1 for D (5 bases). V lost 6 bases to trimming and J lost 4 bases, with 16 bases between them. Germline CDR1 MDHEN, CDR2 SYDVKM. CDR3 length: 15 amino acids. CDR3 coding DNA: TGTGCCAGCAGAATCAGGGAGGTGACGGGAAACACCATATATTTT. It codes for CASRIREVTGNTIYF.

The sample holds a few counts of this clonotype. The chain joins TRBV24-1 to TRBJ2-1; no reliable D call. The ends were cut back, 1 base at V and 4 bases at J, with 7 bases in the middle. The CDR3 sequence is 14 residues long. Germline V CDR1 and CDR2: KGHDR, SFDVKD. The DNA of the CDR3 is TGTGCCACCAGTGATTTAGGCGGATACAATGAGCAGTTCTTC. It yields the protein CATSDLGGYNEQFF.

J is TRBJ2-1 and V is TRBV3-1; D is unresolved. The germline CDR1 and CDR2 sequences are LGHDT and YNNKEL (reference sequence). The CDR3 sequence is 14 residues long. V lost 5 bases, J lost 3 bases, and 11 bases lay in between. DNA for the CDR3: TGTGCCAGCAGCAACTGGGTTGGCTACAATGAGCAGTTCTTC. It translates to CASSNWVGYNEQFF.

This chain joins TRBV13 and TRBJ2-5; unclear D gene. The V end was cut by 2 bases, the J end by 7 bases, with 17 bases between. Germline V gives CDR1 PRHDT, CDR2 FYEKMQ (reference sequence). This CDR3 region has 15 residues. CDR3 region: CASSLRAEALATQYF. The DNA of the CDR3 is TGTGCCAGCAGCTTAAGGGCCGAGGCATTGGCGACCCAGTACTTC.

This clonotype appeared a few times. This CDR3 reads CASSGVDGARFGTNEKLFF. The CDR3, as DNA: TGTGCCAGCAGTGGCGTCGACGGCGCCCGTTTTGGGACTAATGAAAAACTGTTTTTT. V usage is TRBV28 and J usage is TRBJ1-4; D is ambiguous. Trimming pared 5 bases from V and 2 bases from J, leaving 24 bases between. CDR1 and CDR2 from the germline V gene are MDHEN and SYDVKM. CDR3 size: 19 residues.